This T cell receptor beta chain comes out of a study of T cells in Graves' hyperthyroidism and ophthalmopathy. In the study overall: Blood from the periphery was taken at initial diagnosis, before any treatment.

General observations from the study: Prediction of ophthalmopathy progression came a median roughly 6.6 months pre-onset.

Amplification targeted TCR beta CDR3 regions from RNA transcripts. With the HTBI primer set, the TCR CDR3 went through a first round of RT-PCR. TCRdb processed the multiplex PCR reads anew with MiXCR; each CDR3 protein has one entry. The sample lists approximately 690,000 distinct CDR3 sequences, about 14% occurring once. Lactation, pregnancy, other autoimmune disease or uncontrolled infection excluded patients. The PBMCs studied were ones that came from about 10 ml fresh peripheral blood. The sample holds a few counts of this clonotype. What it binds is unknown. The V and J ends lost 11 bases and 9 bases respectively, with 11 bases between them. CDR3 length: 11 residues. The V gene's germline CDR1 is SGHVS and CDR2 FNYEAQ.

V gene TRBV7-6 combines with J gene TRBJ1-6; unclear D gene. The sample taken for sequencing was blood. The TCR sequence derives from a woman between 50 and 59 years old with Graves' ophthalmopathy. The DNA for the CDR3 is TGTGCCCTAGCTATAGTTTCACCCCTCCACTTT. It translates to CALAIVSPLHF.